This TCR beta chain stems from a study of blood T cell repertoires in COVID-19. Study-wide background: There were acute and convalescent COVID-19 samples, and they came from the United States, Italy and Spain. Nucleic acid was either cDNA or gDNA, and it came from T cells, B-cell-depleted T cells, or PBMCs.

While infection was still active, Seattle patients were enrolled and then followed longitudinally. Source study methods: The assay estimated nucleated cells by amplifying reference gene primers. TCRdb's table, derived via immunoSEQ multiplex PCR, lists solely in-frame clones and lacks some. The DNA was the basis for D and trimming; V, J and clone size are from that table. The sample lists roughly 70,000 clones, approximately 73% seen once, with more than 12% in the top ten. CDR1 MNHEY and CDR2 SMNVEV come from the germline V gene (reference sequence). Trimming cost V 2 bases and J 1 base, with 8 bases left between them. The CDR3 has 14 residues.

This receptor was identified in a man aged 55 to 70 with COVID-19, enrolled during active disease. The source material was peripheral blood. The chain employs TRBV27 and TRBJ2-5; TRBD1 is a possible D gene (5 bases). CDR3 DNA sequence: TGTGCCAGCAGTTTAATGGGGCGCCAAGAGACCCAGTACTTC. This encodes CASSLMGRQETQYF.